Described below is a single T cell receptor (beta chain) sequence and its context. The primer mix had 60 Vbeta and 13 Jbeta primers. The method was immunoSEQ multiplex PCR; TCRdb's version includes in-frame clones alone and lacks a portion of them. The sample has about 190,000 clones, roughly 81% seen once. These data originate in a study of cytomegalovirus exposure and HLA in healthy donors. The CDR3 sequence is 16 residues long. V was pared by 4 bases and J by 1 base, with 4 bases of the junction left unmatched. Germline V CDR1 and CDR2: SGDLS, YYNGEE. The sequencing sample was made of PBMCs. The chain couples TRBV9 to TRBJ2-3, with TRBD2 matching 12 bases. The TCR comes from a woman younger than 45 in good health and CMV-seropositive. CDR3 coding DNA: TGTGCCAGCAGCCCCAGGACTAGCGGGGGCACAGATACGCAGTATTTT. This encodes CASSPRTSGGTDTQYF. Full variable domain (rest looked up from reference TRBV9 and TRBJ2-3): DSGVTQTPKHLITATGQRVTLRCSPRSGDLSVYWYQQSLDQGLQFLIQYYNGEERAKGNILERFSAQQFPDLHSELNLSSLELGDSALYFCASSPRTSGGTDTQYFGPGTRLTVL.